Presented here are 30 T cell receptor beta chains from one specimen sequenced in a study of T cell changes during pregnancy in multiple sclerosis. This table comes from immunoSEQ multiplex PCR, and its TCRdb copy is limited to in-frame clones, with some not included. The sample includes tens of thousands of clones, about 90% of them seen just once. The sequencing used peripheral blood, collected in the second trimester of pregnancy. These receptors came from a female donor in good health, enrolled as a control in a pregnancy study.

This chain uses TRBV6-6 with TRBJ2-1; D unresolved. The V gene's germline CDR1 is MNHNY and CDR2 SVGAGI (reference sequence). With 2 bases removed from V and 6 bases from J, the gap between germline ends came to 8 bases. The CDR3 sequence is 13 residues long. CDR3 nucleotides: TGTGCCAGCAGTTACGGTCAGATCAATGAGCAGTTCTTC. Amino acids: CASSYGQINEQFF.

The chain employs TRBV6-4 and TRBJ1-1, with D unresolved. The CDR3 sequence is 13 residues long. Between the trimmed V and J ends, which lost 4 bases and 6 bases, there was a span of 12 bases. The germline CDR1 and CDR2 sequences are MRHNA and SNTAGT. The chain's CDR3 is CASSGSDGAEAFF. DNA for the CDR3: TGTGCCAGCAGTGGCTCGGACGGGGCTGAAGCTTTCTTT.

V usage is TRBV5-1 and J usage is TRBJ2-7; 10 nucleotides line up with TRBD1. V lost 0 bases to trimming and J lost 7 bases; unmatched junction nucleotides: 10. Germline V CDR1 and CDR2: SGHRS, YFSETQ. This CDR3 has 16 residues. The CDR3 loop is CASSLAGRDRGREQYF. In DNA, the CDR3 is TGCGCCAGCAGCTTGGCCGGGAGGGACAGGGGCAGGGAGCAGTACTTC.

The CDR3 loop is CASSETAGGGGELFF. CDR3 DNA: TGTGCCAGCAGTGAAACGGCGGGAGGTGGTGGGGAGCTGTTTTTT. J is TRBJ2-2 and V is TRBV6-1; 8 bases match TRBD2. This CDR3 region has 15 residues. Germline V CDR1 and CDR2: MNHNS, SASEGT. With V trimmed by 2 bases and J by 8 bases, 7 bases remained unmatched.

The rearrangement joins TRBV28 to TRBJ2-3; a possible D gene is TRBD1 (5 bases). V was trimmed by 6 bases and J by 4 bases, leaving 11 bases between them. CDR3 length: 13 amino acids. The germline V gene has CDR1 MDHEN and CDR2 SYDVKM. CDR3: CASSRRQPDTQYF. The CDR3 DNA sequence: TGTGCCAGCAGCCGCCGACAGCCAGATACGCAGTATTTT.

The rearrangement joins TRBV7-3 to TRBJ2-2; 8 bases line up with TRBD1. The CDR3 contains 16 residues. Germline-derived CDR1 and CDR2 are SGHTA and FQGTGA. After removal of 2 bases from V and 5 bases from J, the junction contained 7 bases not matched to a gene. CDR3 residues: CASSLLSGGDTGELFF. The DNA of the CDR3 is TGTGCCAGCAGCTTACTTTCAGGGGGCGATACCGGGGAGCTGTTTTTT.

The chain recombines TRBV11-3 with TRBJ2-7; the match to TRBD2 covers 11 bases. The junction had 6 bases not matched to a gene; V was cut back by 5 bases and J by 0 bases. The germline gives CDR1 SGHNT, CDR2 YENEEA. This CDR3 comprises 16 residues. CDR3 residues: CASSVPSGGSSYEQYF. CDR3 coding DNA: TGTGCCAGCAGCGTGCCTAGCGGGGGGAGCTCCTACGAGCAGTACTTC.

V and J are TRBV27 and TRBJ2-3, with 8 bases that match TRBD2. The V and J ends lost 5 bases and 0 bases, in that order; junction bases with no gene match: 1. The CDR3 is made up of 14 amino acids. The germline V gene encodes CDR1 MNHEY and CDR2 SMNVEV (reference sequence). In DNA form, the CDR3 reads TGTGCCAGCAGTATAGCGGGGAGCACAGATACGCAGTATTTT. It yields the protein CASSIAGSTDTQYF.

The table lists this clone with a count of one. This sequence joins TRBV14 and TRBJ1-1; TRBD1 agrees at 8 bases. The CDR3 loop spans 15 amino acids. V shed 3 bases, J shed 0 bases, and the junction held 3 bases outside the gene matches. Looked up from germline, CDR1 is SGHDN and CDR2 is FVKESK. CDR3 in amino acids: CASSQTGVMNTEAFF. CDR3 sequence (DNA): TGTGCCAGCAGCCAGACAGGGGTGATGAACACTGAAGCTTTCTTT.

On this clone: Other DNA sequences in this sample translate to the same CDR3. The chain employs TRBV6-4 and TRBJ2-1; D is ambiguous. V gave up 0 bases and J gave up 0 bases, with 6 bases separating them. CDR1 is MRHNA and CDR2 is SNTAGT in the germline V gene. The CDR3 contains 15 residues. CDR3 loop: CASSDSGSSYNEQFF. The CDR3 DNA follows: TGTGCCAGCAGTGACTCTGGTAGCTCCTACAATGAGCAGTTCTTC.

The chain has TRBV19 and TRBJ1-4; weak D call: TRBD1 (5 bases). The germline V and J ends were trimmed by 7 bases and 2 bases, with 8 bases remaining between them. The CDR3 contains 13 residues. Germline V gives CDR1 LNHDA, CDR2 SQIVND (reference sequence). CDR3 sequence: CASNKGTNEKLFF. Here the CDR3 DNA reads TGTGCCAGTAATAAGGGGACTAATGAAAAACTGTTTTTT.

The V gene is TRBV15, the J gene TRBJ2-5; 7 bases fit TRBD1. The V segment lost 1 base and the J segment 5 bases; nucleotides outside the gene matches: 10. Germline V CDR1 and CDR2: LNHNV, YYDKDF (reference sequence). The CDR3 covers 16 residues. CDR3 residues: CATSRASLGGLETQYF. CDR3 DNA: TGTGCCACCAGCAGAGCTTCCCTAGGGGGCTTGGAGACCCAGTACTTC.

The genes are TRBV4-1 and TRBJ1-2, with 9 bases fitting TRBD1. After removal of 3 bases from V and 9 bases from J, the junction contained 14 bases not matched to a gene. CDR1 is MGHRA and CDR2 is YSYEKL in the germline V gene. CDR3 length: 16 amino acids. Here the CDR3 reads CASSQPGQGRSSRYTF. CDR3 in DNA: TGCGCCAGCAGCCAGCCCGGACAGGGGCGGTCAAGCCGCTACACCTTC.

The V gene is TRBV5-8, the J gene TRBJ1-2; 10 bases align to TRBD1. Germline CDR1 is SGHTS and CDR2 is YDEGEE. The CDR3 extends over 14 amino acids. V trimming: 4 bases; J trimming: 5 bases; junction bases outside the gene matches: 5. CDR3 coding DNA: TGTGCCAGCAGCCCGACAGGGGGCCGGTATGGCTACACCTTC. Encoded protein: CASSPTGGRYGYTF.

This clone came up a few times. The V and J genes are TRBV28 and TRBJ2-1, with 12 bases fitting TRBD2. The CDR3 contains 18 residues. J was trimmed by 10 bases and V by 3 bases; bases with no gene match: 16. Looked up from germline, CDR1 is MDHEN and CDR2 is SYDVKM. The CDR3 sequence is CASSFFLAGGQSMGEQFF. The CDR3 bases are TGTGCCAGCAGTTTTTTCCTAGCGGGGGGGCAGTCTATGGGAGAGCAGTTCTTC.

The CDR3 DNA reads TGTGCCAGTAGTTATCCAACGGGACAGGGTTACTCTGGGGCCAACGTCCTGACTTTC. Translation gives CASSYPTGQGYSGANVLTF. The V gene is TRBV19, the J gene TRBJ2-6, with TRBD1 identical over 9 bases. Germline CDR1 LNHDA, CDR2 SQIVND (reference sequence). The CDR3 is 19 residues long. J lost 0 bases, V lost 5 bases, and 11 bases had no gene match.

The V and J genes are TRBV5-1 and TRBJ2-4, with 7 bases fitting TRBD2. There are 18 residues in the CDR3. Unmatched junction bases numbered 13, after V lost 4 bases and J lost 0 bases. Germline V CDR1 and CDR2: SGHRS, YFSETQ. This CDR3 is CASSGGSPSGLAKNIQYF. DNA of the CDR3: TGCGCCAGCAGCGGGGGGTCCCCTAGCGGCCTAGCCAAAAACATTCAGTACTTC.

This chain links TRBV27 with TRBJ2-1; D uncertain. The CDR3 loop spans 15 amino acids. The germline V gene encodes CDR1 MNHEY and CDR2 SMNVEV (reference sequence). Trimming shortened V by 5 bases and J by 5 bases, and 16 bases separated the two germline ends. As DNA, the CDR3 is TGTGCCAGCAGTCCCCGCCCCCTAGGAGACAATGAGCAGTTCTTC. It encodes CASSPRPLGDNEQFF.

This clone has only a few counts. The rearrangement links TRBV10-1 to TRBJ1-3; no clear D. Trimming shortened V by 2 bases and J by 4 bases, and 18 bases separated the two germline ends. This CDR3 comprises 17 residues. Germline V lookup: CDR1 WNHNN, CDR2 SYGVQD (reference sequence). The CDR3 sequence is CASSEGRLHAGGNTIYF. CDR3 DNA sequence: TGCGCCAGCAGTGAGGGTCGACTGCACGCGGGAGGAAACACCATATATTTT.

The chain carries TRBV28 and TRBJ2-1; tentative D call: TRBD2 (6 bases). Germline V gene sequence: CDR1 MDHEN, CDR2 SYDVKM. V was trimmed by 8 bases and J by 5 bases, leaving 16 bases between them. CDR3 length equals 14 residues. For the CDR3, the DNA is TGTGCCAGCCCGAAGGAGGGCCTCGACAATGAGCAGTTCTTC. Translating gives CASPKEGLDNEQFF. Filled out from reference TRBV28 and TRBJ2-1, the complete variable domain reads DVKVTQSSRYLVKRTGEKVFLECVQDMDHENMFWYRQDPGLGLRLIYFSYDVKMKEKGDIPEGYSVSREKKERFSLILESASTNQTSMYLCASPKEGLDNEQFFGPGTRLTVL.

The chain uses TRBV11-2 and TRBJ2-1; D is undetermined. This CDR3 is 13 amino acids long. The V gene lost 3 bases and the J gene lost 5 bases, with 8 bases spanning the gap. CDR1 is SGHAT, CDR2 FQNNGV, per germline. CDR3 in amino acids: CASSFTIDNEQFF. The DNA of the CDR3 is TGTGCCAGCAGCTTTACAATTGACAATGAGCAGTTCTTC.

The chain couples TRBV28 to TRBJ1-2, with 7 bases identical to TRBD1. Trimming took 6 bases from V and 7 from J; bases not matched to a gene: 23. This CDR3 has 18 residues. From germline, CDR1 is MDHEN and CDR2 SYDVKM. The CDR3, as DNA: TGTGCCAGCAGGCACACCTCGTACCACACAGGGGAAAGCGGTGGCTACACCTTC. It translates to CASRHTSYHTGESGGYTF.

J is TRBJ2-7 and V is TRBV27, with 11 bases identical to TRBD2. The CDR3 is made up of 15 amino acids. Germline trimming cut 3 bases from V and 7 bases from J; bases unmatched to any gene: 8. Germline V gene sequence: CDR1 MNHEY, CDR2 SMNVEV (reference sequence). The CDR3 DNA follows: TGTGCCAGCAGTTTCTCGGGACTAGCGGCTGGAGAGCAGTACTTC. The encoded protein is CASSFSGLAAGEQYF.

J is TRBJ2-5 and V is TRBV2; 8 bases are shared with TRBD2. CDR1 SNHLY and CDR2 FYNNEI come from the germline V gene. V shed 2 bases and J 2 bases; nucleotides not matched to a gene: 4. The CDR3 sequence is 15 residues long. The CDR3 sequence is CASSERRGVQETQYF. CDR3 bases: TGTGCCAGCAGTGAAAGGCGGGGGGTACAAGAGACCCAGTACTTC.

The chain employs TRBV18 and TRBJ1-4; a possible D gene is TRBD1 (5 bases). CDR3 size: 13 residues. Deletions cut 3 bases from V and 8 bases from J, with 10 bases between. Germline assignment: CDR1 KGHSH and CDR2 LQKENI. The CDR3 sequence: CASSPQGGEKLFF. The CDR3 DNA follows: TGTGCCAGCTCACCTCAGGGAGGGGAAAAACTGTTTTTT.

The CDR3: CASSGSLSYEQYF. The CDR3 DNA follows: TGTGCCAGTAGCGGGAGCCTCTCCTACGAGCAGTACTTC. V and J are TRBV19 and TRBJ2-7; D is possibly TRBD2 (6 bases). The CDR3 totals 13 residues. The V gene's germline CDR1 is LNHDA and CDR2 SQIVND (reference sequence). With 6 bases removed from V and 0 bases from J, the gap between germline ends came to 9 bases.

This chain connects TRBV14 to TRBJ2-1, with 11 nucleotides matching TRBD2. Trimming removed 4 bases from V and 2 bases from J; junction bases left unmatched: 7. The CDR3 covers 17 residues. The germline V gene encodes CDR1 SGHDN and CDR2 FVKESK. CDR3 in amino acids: CASSLGTSGNPYNEQFF. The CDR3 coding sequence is TGTGCCAGCAGCCTTGGGACTAGCGGAAACCCCTACAATGAGCAGTTCTTC.

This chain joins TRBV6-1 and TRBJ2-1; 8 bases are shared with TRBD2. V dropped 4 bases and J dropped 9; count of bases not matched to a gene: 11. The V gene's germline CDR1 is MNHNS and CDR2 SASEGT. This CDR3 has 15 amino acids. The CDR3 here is CASSAQAGASGEQFF. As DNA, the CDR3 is TGTGCCAGCAGTGCCCAAGCGGGAGCCTCAGGTGAGCAGTTCTTC.

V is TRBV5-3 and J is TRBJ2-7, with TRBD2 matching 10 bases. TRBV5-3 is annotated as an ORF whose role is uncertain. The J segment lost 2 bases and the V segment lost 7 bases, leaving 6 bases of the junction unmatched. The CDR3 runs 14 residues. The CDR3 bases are TGTGCCAGAGCCGGAGGACTAGCGGCCTACGAGCAGTACTTC. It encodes CARAGGLAAYEQYF.

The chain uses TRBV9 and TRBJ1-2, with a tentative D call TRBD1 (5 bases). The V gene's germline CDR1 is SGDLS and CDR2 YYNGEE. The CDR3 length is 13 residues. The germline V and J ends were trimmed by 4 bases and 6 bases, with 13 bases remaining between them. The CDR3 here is CASSPIGGHGYTF. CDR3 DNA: TGTGCCAGCAGCCCCATCGGGGGACATGGCTACACCTTC.